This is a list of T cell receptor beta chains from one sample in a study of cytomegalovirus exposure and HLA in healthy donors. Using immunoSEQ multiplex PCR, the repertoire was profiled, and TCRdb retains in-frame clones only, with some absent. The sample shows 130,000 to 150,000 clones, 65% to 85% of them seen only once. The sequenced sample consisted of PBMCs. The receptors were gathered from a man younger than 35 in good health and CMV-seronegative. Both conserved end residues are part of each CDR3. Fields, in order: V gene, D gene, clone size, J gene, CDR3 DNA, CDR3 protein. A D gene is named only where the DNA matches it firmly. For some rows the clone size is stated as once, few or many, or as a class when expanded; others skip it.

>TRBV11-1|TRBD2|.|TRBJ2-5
TGTGCCAGCAGCTTAGAGTCCCCTAGCGGGACCCAGTACTTC
CASSLESPSGTQYF
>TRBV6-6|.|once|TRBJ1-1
TGTGCCAGCAGTCCCGACGGGCGGGGCACTGAAGCTTTCTTT
CASSPDGRGTEAFF
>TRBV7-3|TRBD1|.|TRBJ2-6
TGTGCCAGCAGCTTAACGGGGACAGCCTCTGGGGCCAACGTCCTGACTTTC
CASSLTGTASGANVLTF
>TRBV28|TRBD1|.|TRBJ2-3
TGTGCCAGCAGTTTGGGGGACAGGAGATCCACAGATACGCAGTATTTT
CASSLGDRRSTDTQYF
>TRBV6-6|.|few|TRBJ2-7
TGTGCCAGCAGTTACGGTGAGACACCGACCTACGAGCAGTACTTC
CASSYGETPTYEQYF
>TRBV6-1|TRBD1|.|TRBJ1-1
TGTGCCAGCAGCGCGGACAGGCGGGGCACTGAAGCTTTCTTT
CASSADRRGTEAFF
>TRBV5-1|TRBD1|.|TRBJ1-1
TGCGCCAGCAGTTCAGGACAGGGATGGGAGTACACTGAAGCTTTCTTT
CASSSGQGWEYTEAFF
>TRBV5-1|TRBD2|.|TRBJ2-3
TGCGCCAGCAGCTTGAGGGAGGGACCCCGCGATACGCAGTATTTT
CASSLREGPRDTQYF
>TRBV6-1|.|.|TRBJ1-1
TGTGCCAGCAGTTCCCCCGGGACAGAAGCTTTCTTT
CASSSPGTEAFF
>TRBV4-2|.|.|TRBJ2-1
TGTGCCAGCAGCCAAGAGGAGGGCGATGACTACAATGAGCAGTTCTTC
CASSQEEGDDYNEQFF
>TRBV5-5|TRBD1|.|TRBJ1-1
TGTGCCAGCAGCTCGGGACAGGGAATTTCGGCTTTCTTT
CASSSGQGISAFF
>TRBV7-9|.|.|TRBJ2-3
TGTTCCAGCAGCTTCCAGGCAGATACGCAGTATTTT
CSSSFQADTQYF
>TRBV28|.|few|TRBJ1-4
TGTGCCAGCAGTTTAACCCACAAACCTAATGAAAAACTGTTTTTT
CASSLTHKPNEKLFF
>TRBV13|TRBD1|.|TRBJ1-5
TGTGCCAGCAGCACCCGAGATACAGGGGGTGGTCAGCCCCAGCATTTT
CASSTRDTGGGQPQHF
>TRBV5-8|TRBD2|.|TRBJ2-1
TGTGCCAGCAGCTTGAGGGCTAGCGGGGGCCGGAGTGAGCAGTTCTTC
CASSLRASGGRSEQFF
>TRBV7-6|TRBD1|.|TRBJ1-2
TGTGCCAGCAGCTTATTCCCGTGGACAGGGGAAGGCTACACCTTC
CASSLFPWTGEGYTF
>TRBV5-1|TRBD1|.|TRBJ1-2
TGCGCCAGCAGGCCCGGGACAGAAGCTCCCTATGGCTACACCTTC
CASRPGTEAPYGYTF
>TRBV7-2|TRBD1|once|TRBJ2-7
TGTGCCAGCAGCTTAGGGGACAGGGTTTTCGAGCAGTACTTC
CASSLGDRVFEQYF
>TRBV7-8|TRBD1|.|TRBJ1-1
TGTGCCAGCACCTTACAGGGGGCGGAAGCTTTCTTT
CASTLQGAEAFF
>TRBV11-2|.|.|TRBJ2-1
TGTGCCAGCAGCTTAACTCTGGACAATGAGCAGTTCTTC
CASSLTLDNEQFF
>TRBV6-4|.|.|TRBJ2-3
TGTGCCAGCAGTATATTAGATACGCAGTATTTT
CASSILDTQYF
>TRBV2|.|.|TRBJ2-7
TGTGCCAGCAGTGAACTGGGGGCCAACGAGCAGTACTTC
CASSELGANEQYF
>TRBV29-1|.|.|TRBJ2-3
TGCAGCGTCTCACTTAATACGCAGTATTTT
CSVSLNTQYF
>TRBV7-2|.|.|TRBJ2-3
TGTGCCAGCAGCTCCGCAGGGAATACGCAGTATTTT
CASSSAGNTQYF
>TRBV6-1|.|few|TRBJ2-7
TGTGCCAGCAGTTTGGAGAGCTCCTACGAGCAGTACTTC
CASSLESSYEQYF
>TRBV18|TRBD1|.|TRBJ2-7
TGTGCCAGCTCACTTCAGGGGGCGACCCCCTACGAGCAGTACTTC
CASSLQGATPYEQYF
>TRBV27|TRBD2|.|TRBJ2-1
TGTGCCAGCAGTTTAGTAGGGAGGGGAAGAAATGAGCAGTTCTTC
CASSLVGRGRNEQFF
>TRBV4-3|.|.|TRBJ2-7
TGCGCCAGCAGCCAGGGGAGGAGCCATTCCTACGAGCAGTACTTC
CASSQGRSHSYEQYF
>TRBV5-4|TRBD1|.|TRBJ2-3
TGTGCCAGCAAGCCGGACAGGGGTGGCACAGATACGCAGTATTTT
CASKPDRGGTDTQYF
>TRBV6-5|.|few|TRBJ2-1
TGTGCCAGCAACCAGGGTTACGAGCAGTTCTTC
CASNQGYEQFF
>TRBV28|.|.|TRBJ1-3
TGTGCCAGCAGTTTATTGCGGAAACGGCACTCTGGAAACACCATATATTTT
CASSLLRKRHSGNTIYF
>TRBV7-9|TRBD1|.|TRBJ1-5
TGTGCCAGCAGCGGCCGGGACAGCGGCGGCAATCAGCCCCAGCATTTT
CASSGRDSGGNQPQHF
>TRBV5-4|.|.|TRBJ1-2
TGTGCCAGCAGTAATCCTGGCTACACCTTC
CASSNPGYTF
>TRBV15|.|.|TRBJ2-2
TGTGCCACCAGCAGGGGCCTACAGGGTTCGAACACCGGGGAGCTGTTTTTT
CATSRGLQGSNTGELFF
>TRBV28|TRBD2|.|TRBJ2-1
TGTGCCAGCAGCCCCAGACCTTTACTAGCGGGGGTGATCTATGAGCAGTTCTTC
CASSPRPLLAGVIYEQFF
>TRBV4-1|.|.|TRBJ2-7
TGCGCCAGCAGCCAAGATCCGGGGTCTTTTGTATCGTACGAGCAGTACTTC
CASSQDPGSFVSYEQYF
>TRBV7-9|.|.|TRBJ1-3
TGTGCCAGCAGCTTGAAGACAGCTGGAAACACCATATATTTT
CASSLKTAGNTIYF
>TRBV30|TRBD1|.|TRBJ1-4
TGTGCCTGGAGTGGGGACAGGGGGAATGAAAAACTGTTTTTT
CAWSGDRGNEKLFF
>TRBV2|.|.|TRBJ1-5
TGTGCCAGTCAGGGGAGCAATCAGCCCCAGCATTTT
CASQGSNQPQHF
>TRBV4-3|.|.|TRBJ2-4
TGCGCCAGCAGCCAAGATGAAGTTGGGAGTTCAAACATTCAGTACTTC
CASSQDEVGSSNIQYF
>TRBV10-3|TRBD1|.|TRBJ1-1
TGTGCCACCTCTCAGGTGGCCAAAAGGGGGCCCACTGAAGCTTTCTTT
CATSQVAKRGPTEAFF
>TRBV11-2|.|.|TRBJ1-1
TGTGCCAGCAGCTTAGGAAGGGGATGGGGCACTGAAGCTTTCTTT
CASSLGRGWGTEAFF
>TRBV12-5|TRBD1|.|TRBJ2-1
TGTGCTAGTGGTTTGCCCGGACAGGGGGCGACCGTCAACTACAATGAGCAGTTCTTC
CASGLPGQGATVNYNEQFF
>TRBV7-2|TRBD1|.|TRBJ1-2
TGTGCCAGCAGCTTTAGTCGCACAGGGGCTAACTATGGCTACACCTTC
CASSFSRTGANYGYTF
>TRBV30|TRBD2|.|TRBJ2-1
TGTGCCTGGAGTGGGTCCCTAGCGGCCTACAATGAGCAGTTCTTC
CAWSGSLAAYNEQFF
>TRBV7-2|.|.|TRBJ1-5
TGTGCCAGCAGCTTAAACGGGGGGGATCAGCCCCAGCATTTT
CASSLNGGDQPQHF
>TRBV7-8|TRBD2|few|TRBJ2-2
TGTGCCAGCAGCCAAGGGGGGCTAGCGGGGATCACCGGGGAGCTGTTTTTT
CASSQGGLAGITGELFF
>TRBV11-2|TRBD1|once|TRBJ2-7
TGTGCCAGCAGCTTACCTACAGGGGGGCCGGCTCCATTTTCCTACGAGCAGTACTTC
CASSLPTGGPAPFSYEQYF
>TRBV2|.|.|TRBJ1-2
TGTGCCAGCTGTAGAGATCAGGATACCATACTCTATGGCTACACCTTC
CASCRDQDTILYGYTF
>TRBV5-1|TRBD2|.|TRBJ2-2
TGCGCCAGCAGCGACCCCCCCACTAGCGGGGGTTTCACCGGGGAGCTGTTTTTT
CASSDPPTSGGFTGELFF
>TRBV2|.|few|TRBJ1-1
TGTGCCAGCAGTGTTGGGGGGACGGCCACTGAAGCTTTCTTT
CASSVGGTATEAFF
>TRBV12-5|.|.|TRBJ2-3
TGTGCTAGTGGGACTAAAGGGAGCACAGATACGCAGTATTTT
CASGTKGSTDTQYF
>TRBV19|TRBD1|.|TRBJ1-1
TGTGCCATTTCGGACAGGGGGAACACTGAAGCTTTCTTT
CAISDRGNTEAFF
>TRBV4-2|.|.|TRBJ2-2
TGTGCCAGCAGCTCCAGCGGGACAGGGAACACCGGGGAGCTGTTTTTT
CASSSSGTGNTGELFF
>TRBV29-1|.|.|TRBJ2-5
TGCAGCGTCGCCACCCCCACCGGACGACGGGGGCAAGAGACCCAGTACTTC
CSVATPTGRRGQETQYF
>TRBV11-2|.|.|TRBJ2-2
TGTGCCAGCAGCTCCCTGCCTAGTAACGGGGAGCTGTTTTTT
CASSSLPSNGELFF
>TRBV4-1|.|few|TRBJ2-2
TGCGCCAGCAGCCACCGGGACATGGCCGGGGAGCTGTTTTTT
CASSHRDMAGELFF
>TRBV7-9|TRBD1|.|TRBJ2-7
TGTGCCAGCAGCTTCACGACAGGGGGTCTTGAGCAGTACTTC
CASSFTTGGLEQYF